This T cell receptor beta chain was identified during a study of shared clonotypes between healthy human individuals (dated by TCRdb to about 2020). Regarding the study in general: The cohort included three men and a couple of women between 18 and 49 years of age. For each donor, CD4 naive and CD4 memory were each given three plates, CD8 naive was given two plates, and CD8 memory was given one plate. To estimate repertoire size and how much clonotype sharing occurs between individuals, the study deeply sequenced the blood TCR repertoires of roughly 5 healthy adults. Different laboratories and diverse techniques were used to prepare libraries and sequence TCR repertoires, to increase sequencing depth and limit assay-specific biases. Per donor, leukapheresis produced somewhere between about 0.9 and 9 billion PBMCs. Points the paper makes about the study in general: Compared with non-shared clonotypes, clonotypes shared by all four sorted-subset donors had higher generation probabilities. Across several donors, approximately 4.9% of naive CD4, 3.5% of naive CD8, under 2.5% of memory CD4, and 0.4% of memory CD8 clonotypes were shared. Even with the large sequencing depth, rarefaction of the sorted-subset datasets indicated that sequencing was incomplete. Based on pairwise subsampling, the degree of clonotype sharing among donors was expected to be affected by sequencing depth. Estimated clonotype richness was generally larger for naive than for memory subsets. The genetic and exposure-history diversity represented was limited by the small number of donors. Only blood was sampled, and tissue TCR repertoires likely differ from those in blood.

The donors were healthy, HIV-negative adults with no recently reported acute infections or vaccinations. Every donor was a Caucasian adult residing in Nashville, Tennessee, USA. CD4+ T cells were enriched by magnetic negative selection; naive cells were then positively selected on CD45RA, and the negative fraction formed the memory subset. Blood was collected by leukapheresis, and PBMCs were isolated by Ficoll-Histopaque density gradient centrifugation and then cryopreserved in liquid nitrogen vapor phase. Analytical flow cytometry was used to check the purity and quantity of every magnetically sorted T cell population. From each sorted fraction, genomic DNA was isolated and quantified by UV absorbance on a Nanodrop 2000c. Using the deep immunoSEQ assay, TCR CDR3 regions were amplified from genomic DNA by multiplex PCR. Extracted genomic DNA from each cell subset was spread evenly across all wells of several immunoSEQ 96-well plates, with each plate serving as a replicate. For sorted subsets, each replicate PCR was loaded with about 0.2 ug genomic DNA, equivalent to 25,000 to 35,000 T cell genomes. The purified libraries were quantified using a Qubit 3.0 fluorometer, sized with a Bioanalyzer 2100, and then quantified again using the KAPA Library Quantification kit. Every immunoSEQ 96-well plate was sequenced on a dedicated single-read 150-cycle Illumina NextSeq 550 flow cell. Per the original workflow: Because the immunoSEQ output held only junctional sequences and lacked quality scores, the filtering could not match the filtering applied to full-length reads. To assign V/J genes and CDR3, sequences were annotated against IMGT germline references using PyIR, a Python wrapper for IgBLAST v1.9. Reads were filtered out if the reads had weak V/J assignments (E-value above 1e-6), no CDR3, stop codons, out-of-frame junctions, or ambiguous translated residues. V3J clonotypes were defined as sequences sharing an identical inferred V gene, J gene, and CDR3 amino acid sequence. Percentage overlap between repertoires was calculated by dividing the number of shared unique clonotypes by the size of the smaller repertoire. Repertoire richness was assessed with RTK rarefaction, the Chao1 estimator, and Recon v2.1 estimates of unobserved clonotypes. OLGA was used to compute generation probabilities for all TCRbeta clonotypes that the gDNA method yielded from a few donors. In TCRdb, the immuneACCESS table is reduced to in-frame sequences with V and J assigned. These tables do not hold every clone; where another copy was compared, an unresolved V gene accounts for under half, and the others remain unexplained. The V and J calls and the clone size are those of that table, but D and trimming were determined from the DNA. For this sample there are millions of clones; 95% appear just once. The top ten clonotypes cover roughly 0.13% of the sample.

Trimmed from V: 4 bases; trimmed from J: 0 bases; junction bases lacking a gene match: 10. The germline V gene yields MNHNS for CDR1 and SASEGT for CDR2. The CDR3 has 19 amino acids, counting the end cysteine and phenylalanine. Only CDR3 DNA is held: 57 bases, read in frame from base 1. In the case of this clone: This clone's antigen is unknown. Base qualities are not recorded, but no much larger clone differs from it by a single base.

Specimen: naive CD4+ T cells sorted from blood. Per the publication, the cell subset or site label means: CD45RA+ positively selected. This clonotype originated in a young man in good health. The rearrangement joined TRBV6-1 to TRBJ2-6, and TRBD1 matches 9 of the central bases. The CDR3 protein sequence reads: CASSGPTGTGFSGANVLTF. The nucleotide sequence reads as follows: TGTGCCAGCAGTGGACCGACCGGGACAGGGTTCTCTGGGGCCAACGTCCTGACTTTC.